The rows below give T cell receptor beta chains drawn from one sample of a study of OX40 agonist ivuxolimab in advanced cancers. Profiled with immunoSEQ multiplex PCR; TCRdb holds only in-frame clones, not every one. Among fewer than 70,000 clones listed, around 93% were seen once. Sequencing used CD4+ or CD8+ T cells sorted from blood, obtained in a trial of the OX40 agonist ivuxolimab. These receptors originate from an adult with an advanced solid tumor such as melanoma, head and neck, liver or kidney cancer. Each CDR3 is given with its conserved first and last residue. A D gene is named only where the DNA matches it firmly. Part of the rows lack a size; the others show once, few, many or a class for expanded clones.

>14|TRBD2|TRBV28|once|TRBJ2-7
CASIQLAGGYEQYF
TGTGCCAGCATTCAACTAGCGGGGGGTTACGAGCAGTACTTC
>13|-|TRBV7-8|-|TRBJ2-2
CASRGVSTGELFF
TGTGCCAGCAGGGGAGTGAGCACCGGGGAGCTGTTTTTT
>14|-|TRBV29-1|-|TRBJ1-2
CSVEDYSGGYGYTF
TGCAGCGTTGAAGATTATTCGGGGGGTTATGGCTACACCTTC
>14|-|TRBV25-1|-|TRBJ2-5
CASSDGLAGETQYF
TGTGCCAGCAGTGATGGGCTGGCGGGGGAGACCCAGTACTTC
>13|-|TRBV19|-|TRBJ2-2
CASSSVGTGELFF
TGTGCCAGTAGTAGCGTAGGGACCGGGGAGCTGTTTTTT
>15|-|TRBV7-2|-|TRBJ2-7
CASSKGSGLAYEQYF
TGTGCCAGCAGCAAAGGATCAGGGTTGGCCTACGAGCAGTACTTC
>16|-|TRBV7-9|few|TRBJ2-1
CASSLLLGVGDDEQFF
TGTGCCAGCAGCTTATTACTTGGCGTTGGGGACGATGAGCAGTTCTTC
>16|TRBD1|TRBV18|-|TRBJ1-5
CASSPRGQGGNQPQHF
TGTGCCAGCTCACCAAGGGGACAGGGGGGGAATCAGCCCCAGCATTTT
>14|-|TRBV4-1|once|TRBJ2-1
CASRYSFGVNEQFF
TGCGCCAGCAGGTATTCTTTTGGGGTCAATGAGCAGTTCTTC
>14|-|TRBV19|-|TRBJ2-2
CASSIGTSTGELFF
TGTGCCAGTAGTATAGGGACAAGTACCGGGGAGCTGTTTTTT
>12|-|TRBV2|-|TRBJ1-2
CASSETNYGYTF
TGTGCCAGCAGTGAAACCAACTATGGCTACACCTTC
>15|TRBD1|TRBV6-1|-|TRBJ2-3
CASSERGQDTDTQYF
TGTGCCAGCAGTGAACGGGGACAGGACACAGATACGCAGTATTTT
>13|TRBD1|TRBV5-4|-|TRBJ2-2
CASSLDRGQELFF
TGTGCCAGCAGCCTTGACAGGGGGCAGGAGCTGTTTTTT
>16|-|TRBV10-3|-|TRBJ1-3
CAISDSDSISGNTIYF
TGTGCCATCAGTGACTCGGACAGCATCTCGGGAAACACCATATATTTT
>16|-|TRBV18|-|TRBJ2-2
CASSPREAPSTGELFF
TGTGCCAGCTCACCACGCGAAGCACCCTCAACCGGGGAGCTGTTTTTT
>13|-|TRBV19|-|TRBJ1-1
CASSGTLNTEAFF
TGTGCCAGTAGTGGGACCCTGAACACTGAAGCTTTCTTT
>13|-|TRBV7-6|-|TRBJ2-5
CASSLWGRETQYF
TGTGCCAGCAGCTTATGGGGGCGAGAGACCCAGTACTTC